What follows is one TCR beta chain and its context. This clone's antigen is unknown. No base-level quality is on record; no much larger clone is a single base apart. The sample originates from a study of cytomegalovirus exposure and HLA in healthy donors (dated by TCRdb to the late 2010s). Turning to the overall study: An earlier analysis of 587 of the donors reported about 260 Gb of sequence data and 117 million unique TCR beta sequences obtained from approximately 180 million T cells. The genetic ancestry cluster associated with self-reported Caucasian donors included 70% to 85% of the 398 genotyped donors. Class I and class II HLA loci were covered by the typing at four-digit resolution. To predict cytomegalovirus infection status, the study combined high-throughput TCR immunosequencing, statistical association of individual TCRs with disease status, and machine learning. An early release that covered about 600 HLA-typed donors contained about 290 gigabases of sequencing data and tens of millions of unique TCR sequences. The T cell repertoires of 666 subjects were profiled by immunosequencing and related to cytomegalovirus serostatus. Donor age, sex, ethnicity and CMV serostatus were compiled alongside the repertoire data. The number of typed donors differed by locus: roughly 620-640 for A, B, C, DRB1 and DQB1; 522 for DQA1; around 610 for DPA1; and some 470 for DPB1. A later analysis re-analyzed previously published TCR beta repertoires from 500 to 700 donors and added high-resolution HLA genotyping to study TCR occurrence patterns. A later genetic analysis took genome-wide SNP genotypes for about 55% of the roughly 670 donors and used that subset as a discovery cohort. In the later analysis, no new phenotypic data were used to find candidate immune exposures; instead, reliance was placed on TCR beta sequences and their occurrence across donors. Every repertoire in the discovery cohort had been generated on one and the same sequencing platform. In addition to the first cohort of 666 subjects, a separate validation cohort of 120 different subjects was used. To decide whether each TCR beta V gene segment behaved as functional or pseudogenic, an earlier analysis of some 570 of the donors relied on high-throughput TCR beta sequencing. Across about 370 genotyped donors of the cohort, an average of about 200,000 unique TCR beta nucleotide sequences per donor were sequenced, and approximately 17% of those sequences were non-productive. The study aimed to test whether cataloging public T cell receptors could reveal signatures of past pathogen exposure. A handful of DR-DQ haplotypes were handled as single units for association and clustering because linkage in the cohort was strong. Results and caveats for the whole study, not just this receptor: Specific HLA alleles were associated with roughly 17,000 TCR beta sequences at a false discovery rate of 0.05 in a later analysis. While some public TCRs were present in many individuals, most TCR sequences turned up only very rarely across donors. An association between a missense DCLRE1C variant and V-gene and J-gene trimming of TCR beta chains was found in a later genetic analysis and replicated in an independent cohort. Several of the top co-occurrence clusters appeared to be linked to parvovirus B19, influenza, CMV and Epstein-Barr virus, according to a later analysis. In a later analysis, HLA-associated TCR beta chains showed more clonal expansion and lower generation probabilities than non-associated chains that were equally common. The classifier was reported to diagnose cytomegalovirus status with high specificity and sensitivity in both the original and validation cohorts. CMV serostatus was the only immune exposure information available for the cohort. According to a later analysis, TCR association rates differed among HLA loci, with DRB1 alleles showing the most associated TCRs and HLA-C alleles showing the fewest. Linkage disequilibrium might explain the correlated functional status among segregating V segments, but an unknown experimental factor could not be ruled out. The authors suggested that the approach could potentially be extended to other disease states and immunological phenotypes. In this cohort, only TCR beta chains were sequenced, and detectable features were limited by the absence of alpha or paired-chain data. Compared with the 666-donor mean, donors in an Asian-associated ancestry cluster had fewer N-insertions in productive TCRs, according to a later genetic analysis. According to a later analysis, most CMV-associated TCR beta chains appeared to be HLA-restricted, and the HLA associations seemed to be driven largely by CMV exposure. A few of the identified cytomegalovirus-associated TCR beta chains were confirmed in vitro to be specific for cytomegalovirus antigens. Some IMGT-functional V segments, including TRBV6-2 and TRBV6-3, could not be distinguished by the 87-base-pair reads and were therefore excluded. The sequencing pipeline was judged likely to have produced a cluster of highly shared sequence variants as a technical artifact. A further reported finding was that TCR beta sequences accurately predicted the HLA-A and HLA-B alleles for most subjects in the first cohort. Because some donors lacked HLA typing at each locus, the association tests relied only on the typed subset. A total of 150 or so TCR beta chains were listed by the study as associated with cytomegalovirus. Because counts were too low, roughly 16 rarely observed V segments, including chromosome 9 orphons, were excluded from the earlier analysis of roughly 580 of the donors. Roughly uniform sequencing depth across donors was assumed in presence/absence analyses, although this assumption may not hold. In an earlier analysis of some 550 of the donors, most TCR beta V segments were observed in productive rearrangements about 87% or about 30% of the time, broadly matching IMGT annotations. When HLA alleles, especially DR and DQ, strongly co-occurred, TCR associations were difficult to assign to individual alleles.

CDR1 and CDR2, per the germline V gene, are MDHEN and SYDVKM. Relative to germline, V is 6 bases shorter and J is 5 bases shorter, with 10 bases between their ends. The CDR3, cysteine through phenylalanine, is 12 amino acids long. Of the read, only the CDR3 DNA is kept; its 36 bases are in frame from base 1. In total, approximately 700 healthy bone marrow donors made up the cohort. At the time of sampling, every cohort member was nominally healthy, though immune exposures that went unrecorded were likely present. The donor was CMV seropositive and was included in the group of 250 to 300 seropositive cohort members. A peripheral blood sample was provided by each donor, and peripheral blood mononuclear cells were used for TCR beta sequencing. Genomic DNA extraction from the blood cell samples was performed with the Qiagen DNeasy Blood Extraction Kit. Receptor amplification or capture employed the immunoSEQ multiplex PCR assay. A mixture of 60 forward primers for TCR Vbeta segments and 13 reverse primers for TCR Jbeta segments was used in the multiplex PCR. The CDR3 region of rearranged TCR beta genes was amplified from genomic DNA with a multiplex PCR assay. Amplified TCR beta libraries were sequenced as 87-base-pair reads on the Illumina HiSeq System. As for the authors' bioinformatics: A later analysis tallied 75 million to 95 million unique TCR beta chains across the 550 to 850 repertoires, and approximately 11 million of those chains were shared by two or more donors. To remove PCR and sequencing errors, raw reads were error-corrected and collapsed into unique sequences using a nearest-neighbor algorithm that merged closely related sequences. V, D and J gene segments were assigned by aligning CDR3 sequences to IMGT reference sequences. For a sequence to be retained, a match of at least six nucleotides to both a V gene segment and a J gene segment was required. A rearrangement was called productive if the CDR3 had no stop codons and remained in frame with V and J, and every other rearrangement was called non-productive. Following IMGT convention, CDR3 was defined as the stretch from the second conserved V-encoded cysteine up to the conserved J-encoded phenylalanine. The earlier analysis of roughly 590 of the donors excluded any sequence lacking an unambiguous match to a single V gene segment. An earlier analysis of over 450 of the donors classified V segments as functional when productive rearrangements were above 56.7% and as segregating when the standard deviation between donors was above 5%. A statistical classification framework was built for diagnosing cytomegalovirus status from the catalog of TCR beta chain sequences. A later analysis assigned V and J genes by comparing TCR nucleotide sequences with IMGT/GENE-DB human TR gene sequences. In a later analysis, CDR3 sequences and most-parsimonious VDJ recombination scenarios were assigned using the TCRdist pipeline. In a later analysis, each TCR beta chain was defined by its CDR3 amino acid sequence together with its V-gene family, and reads without a unique V-gene family were excluded. As a way to deal with suspected cross-contamination and a sequencing artifact, a later analysis dropped 592 nucleotide sequences that were highly shared and had low generation probability. A later analysis calculated a clonal expansion index for each public chain from normalized within-repertoire ranks of inferred template counts. In a later analysis, generation probabilities were computed using a VDJ recombination model fitted to out-of-frame rearrangements, and the results were checked against IGoR. A later analysis scored TCR-TCR, TCR-HLA and TCR-CMV co-occurrence with hypergeometric tests, applying a repertoire-size bias correction to TCR pairs. To estimate false discovery rates, a later analysis permuted the HLA or CMV assignments 20 times. A later analysis grouped co-occurring TCRs with DBSCAN, adding TCRdist sequence similarity when clustering within HLA-allele-positive subsets. Co-occurrence clustering excluded repertoires with fewer than 30,000 or more than 120,000 public chains, plus five with anomalous nucleotide sharing. Not all clones reach the TCRdb copy of this immuneACCESS table, which keeps in-frame sequences only. Checked studies attribute under half of the gap to unresolved V genes and leave the rest unexplained. That table furnishes V, J and clone size, whereas the DNA furnished D and trimming. The sample table contains about 200,000 clones; only one count was recorded for around 82% of them. The top ten clonotypes cover 13% to 15% of the sample.

The sequenced sample consisted of PBMCs. This chain joins TRBV28 to TRBJ1-2, with no reliable assignment of the D segment. This clonotype was obtained from a woman in her twenties or thirties in good health and CMV-seropositive. CDR3 region: CASRPPEYGYTF. At the DNA level, the sequence is TGTGCCAGCAGGCCTCCGGAGTATGGCTACACCTTC.